One and the same sample provided the 17 T cell receptor beta chains below, sequenced in a study of T-cell memory formation after mild COVID-19. In TCRdb, the 5' RACE reads were re-called with MiXCR into one record per CDR3 protein. The profile covers roughly 450,000 distinct CDR3 sequences, with about 18% appearing a single time and around an eighth taken by the ten largest. Sequencing was performed on PBMCs or a T cell subset sorted from them (not recorded which). Source of these receptors: an adult woman who had mild COVID-19 (a few samples of this study predate the infection). Cell type and time point are not known.

This clonotype has only a few counts. This rearrangement joins TRBV24-1 to TRBJ2-1; no clear D gene. V was trimmed by 12 bases and J by 6 bases, leaving 14 bases between them. The CDR3 runs to 12 residues. Germline loops: CDR1 KGHDR, CDR2 SFDVKD. As DNA, the CDR3 is TGTGCCGCCGGACCAACCGGCAATGAGCAGTTCTTC. Translating gives CAAGPTGNEQFF.

The chain couples TRBV9 to TRBJ1-6; 7 bases fit TRBD1. J lost 6 bases, V lost 3 bases, and 6 bases had no gene match. Germline V lookup: CDR1 SGDLS, CDR2 YYNGEE. This CDR3 comprises 15 residues. The CDR3 DNA reads TGTGCCAGCAGCGCGACAGGGTGGGGTAATTCACCCCTCCACTTT. Residues: CASSATGWGNSPLHF.

This clonotype was detected only a few times. The J gene is TRBJ1-2, the V gene TRBV10-3; D gene unclear. Germline values: CDR1 ENHRY, CDR2 SYGVKD. The CDR3 runs 13 residues. Between the trimmed V and J ends, which lost 2 bases and 4 bases, there was a span of 8 bases. The CDR3 loop reads CAISEGPGYGYTF. DNA for the CDR3: TGTGCCATCAGTGAGGGGCCAGGCTATGGCTACACCTTC.

The chain links TRBV4-2 to TRBJ2-5; D gene unclear. The germline V gene has CDR1 LGHNA and CDR2 YNFKEQ. The germline V and J ends were trimmed by 0 bases and 5 bases, with 13 bases remaining between them. The CDR3 totals 15 residues. The CDR3 DNA is TGTGCCAGCAGCCAAGATTTTCGTCTTAGCGAGACCCAGTACTTC. Translation gives CASSQDFRLSETQYF.

This clonotype was observed a handful of times. The chain has TRBV7-8 and TRBJ2-7; 10 bases are a match to TRBD1. CDR3 size: 17 residues. With V trimmed by 5 bases and J by 2 bases, 12 bases remained unmatched. Germline CDR1 SGHVS, CDR2 FQNEAQ. The DNA for the CDR3 is TGTGCCAGCAGCCCGGGGGTTCGGGACAGGGGCACCTACGAGCAGTACTTC. Its protein is CASSPGVRDRGTYEQYF.

The chain combines TRBV27 with TRBJ2-5; D is perhaps TRBD2 (6 bases). Germline assignment: CDR1 MNHEY and CDR2 SMNVEV (reference sequence). V lost 2 bases to trimming and J lost 4 bases, with 11 bases between them. There are 14 residues in the CDR3. This chain's CDR3 is CASSLGGPAETQYF. The DNA of the CDR3 is TGTGCCAGCAGTTTAGGAGGGCCGGCAGAGACCCAGTACTTC.

The chain employs TRBV5-1 and TRBJ1-5, with TRBD1 identical over 8 bases. The V gene end was trimmed by 0 bases and the J gene end by 5 bases; junction bases not matched to a gene: 4. This CDR3 contains 15 residues. Per the germline V gene, CDR1 is SGHRS and CDR2 is YFSETQ. The CDR3, as DNA: TGCGCCAGCAGCTTGGGTGACAGGGGAGATCAGCCCCAGCATTTT. It translates to CASSLGDRGDQPQHF.

The chain employs TRBV20-1 and TRBJ1-1; possibly TRBD1 for D (6 bases). Per the germline V gene, CDR1 is DFQATT and CDR2 is SNEGSKA (reference sequence). V was cut by 6 bases and J by 1 base, with 15 bases left in between. The CDR3 is 14 residues long. CDR3: CSAIEGGGNTEAFF. The CDR3 nucleotides are TGCAGTGCCATCGAGGGAGGGGGGAACACTGAAGCTTTCTTT.

This clonotype was counted between two and nine times. This chain joins TRBV7-9 and TRBJ2-1; 7 bases match TRBD2. The V gene end was trimmed by 4 bases and the J gene end by 5 bases; junction bases not matched to a gene: 11. This CDR3 is 16 amino acids long. Germline loops: CDR1 SEHNR, CDR2 FQNEAQ (reference sequence). The CDR3 region is CASSSRTSLQNNEQFF. The CDR3, as DNA: TGTGCCAGCAGCTCCCGGACTAGTTTACAAAACAATGAGCAGTTCTTC.

This clonotype was detected a few times. The rearrangement links TRBV7-6 to TRBJ1-2, with D maybe TRBD1 (5 bases). This CDR3 region has 14 residues. The germline CDR1 and CDR2 sequences are SGHVS and FNYEAQ. The V gene lost 5 bases and the J gene lost 2 bases, with 12 bases spanning the gap. Here the CDR3 DNA reads TGTGCCAGCAGCAAGGCCGGGACCAACTATGGCTACACCTTC. This translates into CASSKAGTNYGYTF.

The gene calls are TRBV6-2 or TRBV6-3 and TRBJ2-7, with 11 positions matching TRBD2. The CDR3 is 14 residues long. Germline CDR1 MNHEY, CDR2 SVGEGT. The J segment lost 3 bases and the V segment lost 7 bases, leaving 5 bases of the junction unmatched. CDR3 bases: TGTGCCAGCAACCCGGGACTAGCGGTCTACGAGCAGTACTTC. Translated, it gives CASNPGLAVYEQYF.

This chain links TRBV15 with TRBJ2-7; D is ambiguous. The CDR3 is 17 residues long. Trimming cost V 5 bases and J 1 base, with 21 bases left between them. Germline loops: CDR1 LNHNV, CDR2 YYDKDF (reference sequence). The CDR3 reads CATSGVLGNTLSYEQYF. Written as DNA, the CDR3 is TGTGCCACCAGCGGAGTGTTGGGTAACACTCTTTCCTACGAGCAGTACTTC.

This clonotype was seen a few times. The rearrangement links TRBV6-1 to TRBJ2-5; 14 bases are shared with TRBD2. V lost 8 bases and J lost 4; bases outside the gene matches: 6. The CDR3 runs to 15 residues. Germline CDR1 reads MNHNS; CDR2 reads SASEGT. The CDR3 coding sequence is TGTGCCAGCGATGGACTAGCGGGGGGCGGAGAGACCCAGTACTTC. Protein: CASDGLAGGGETQYF.

This clonotype has just a few counts. V gene TRBV12-3 or TRBV12-4 combines with J gene TRBJ2-3; 14 positions agree with TRBD2. CDR3 size: 16 residues. J lost 5 bases, V lost 3 bases, and 4 bases had no gene match. This CDR3 reads CASSFRLAGGGDTQYF. The CDR3 bases are TGTGCCAGCAGTTTTCGACTAGCGGGAGGGGGAGATACGCAGTATTTT.

V and J are TRBV24-1 and TRBJ1-1, with a weak D call TRBD1 (6 bases). The CDR3 is made up of 15 amino acids. Trimming left V 4 bases short and J 3 bases short, with 14 bases between. Germline V gene lookup returns CDR1 KGHDR and CDR2 SFDVKD. For the CDR3, the DNA is TGTGCCACCAGTGAGGGACCAGGGGAGGACACTGAAGCTTTCTTT. Protein sequence: CATSEGPGEDTEAFF.

This rearrangement joins TRBV15 to TRBJ2-2; TRBD2 is a possible D gene (6 bases). The CDR3 has 13 amino acids. Trimming took off 3 bases at V and 4 bases at J, with 6 bases between the two ends. Per germline, CDR1 LNHNV and CDR2 YYDKDF (reference sequence). This CDR3 is CATSRTSTGELFF. The CDR3, as DNA: TGTGCCACCAGCAGGACTAGCACCGGGGAGCTGTTTTTT.

The rearrangement joins TRBV11-2 to TRBJ1-3; 7 positions match TRBD1. CDR1 is SGHAT and CDR2 is FQNNGV in the germline V gene. V gave up 5 bases and J gave up 2 bases; unmatched junction bases: 6. The CDR3 is made up of 15 amino acids. The CDR3 DNA reads TGTGCCAGCAGCAACCGACAGGGAGCTGGAAACACCATATATTTT. This gives the protein CASSNRQGAGNTIYF.